The clone carrying this T cell receptor beta chain has at least ten counts. This sample stems from a study of blood T cell repertoires in COVID-19. Study at large: The study drew acute and convalescent COVID-19 samples from the United States, Italy and Spain.

V lost 2 bases, J lost 4 bases, and 9 bases lay in between. The CDR3 loop spans 13 amino acids. Germline CDR1 is GTSNPN and CDR2 is SVGIG (reference sequence). The assay was immunoSEQ multiplex PCR, and TCRdb's table has in-frame clones only and misses some. The sample holds around 130,000 clones, 84% seen once. The sequence was obtained from a man in his 60s with acute or convalescent COVID-19. The chain has TRBV30 and TRBJ1-5, with a possible D match to TRBD1 (5 bases). Material: peripheral blood. In DNA, the CDR3 is TGTGCCTGGAGTTGGCAGGGTAATCAGCCCCAGCATTTT. Amino acid sequence: CAWSWQGNQPQHF.